This T cell receptor (beta chain) was sequenced during a study of blood T cell repertoires in COVID-19. Assay used: immunoSEQ multiplex PCR; TCRdb lists only in-frame clones, some missing. The sample shows around 180,000 clones, more than 65% of them seen only once. Looked up from germline, CDR1 is SEHNR and CDR2 is FQNEAQ (reference sequence). CDR3 size: 15 residues. V trimming: 8 bases; J trimming: 5 bases; junction bases outside the gene matches: 12. This receptor was identified in a woman aged 45-59 years with acute COVID-19. The sample taken for sequencing was PBMCs or T cells enriched from blood (not recorded which). This chain uses TRBV7-9 with TRBJ1-1, with 9 bases matching TRBD1. The CDR3 protein is CASGGTGSIETEAFF. CDR3 sequence (DNA): TGTGCCAGCGGCGGGACAGGGTCAATAGAGACTGAAGCTTTCTTT.